This TCR beta chain was sequenced in a study of shared clonotypes between healthy human individuals. The wider study: In total, the donors were a couple of women and a few men aged 18 to 49. General study results and limits: Researchers sampled blood only, noting tissue repertoires likely differ.

This clone was seen only once. Its cognate antigen is unknown. The germline V and J ends were trimmed by 6 bases and 8 bases, with 19 bases remaining between them. Germline assignment: CDR1 LNHDA and CDR2 SQIVND (reference sequence). The CDR3 totals 15 residues. Measured with immunoSEQ multiplex PCR; TCRdb has only the in-frame clones, and not every one. The sample yields over 850,000 clones, approximately 80% seen once. What was sequenced was memory CD4+ T cells from PBMCs. This sample's subset: CD45RA-negative fraction. The chain links TRBV19 to TRBJ1-4; D is perhaps TRBD1 (6 bases). This TCR was recovered from a young man in good health. Some clones in this sample may be carry-over from other donors' samples. The CDR3 coding sequence is TGTGCCAGTAGAGAAACAGGGTACAGAGACGAAAAACTGTTTTTT. This gives the protein CASRETGYRDEKLFF.